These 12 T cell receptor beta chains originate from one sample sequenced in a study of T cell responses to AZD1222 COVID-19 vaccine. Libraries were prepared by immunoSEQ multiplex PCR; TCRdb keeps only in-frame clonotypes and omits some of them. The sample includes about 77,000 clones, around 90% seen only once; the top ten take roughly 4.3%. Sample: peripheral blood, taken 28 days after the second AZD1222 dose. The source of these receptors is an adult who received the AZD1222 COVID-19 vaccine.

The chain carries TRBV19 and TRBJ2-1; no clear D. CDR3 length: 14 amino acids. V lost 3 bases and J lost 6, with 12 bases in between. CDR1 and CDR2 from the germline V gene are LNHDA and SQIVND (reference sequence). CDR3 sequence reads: CASSIISDANEQFF. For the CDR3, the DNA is TGTGCCAGTAGTATTATTTCGGACGCCAATGAGCAGTTCTTC.

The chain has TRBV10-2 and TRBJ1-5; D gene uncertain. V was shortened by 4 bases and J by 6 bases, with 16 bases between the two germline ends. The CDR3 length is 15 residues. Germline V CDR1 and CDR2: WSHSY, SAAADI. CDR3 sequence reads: CASSVGFSLGQPQHF. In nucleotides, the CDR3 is TGCGCCAGCAGTGTCGGCTTCAGTCTCGGTCAGCCCCAGCATTTT.

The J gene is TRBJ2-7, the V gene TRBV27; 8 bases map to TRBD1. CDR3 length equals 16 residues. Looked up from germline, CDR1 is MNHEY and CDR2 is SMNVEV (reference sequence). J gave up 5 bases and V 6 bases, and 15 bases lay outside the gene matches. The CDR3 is CASSPGQGNVQDEQYF. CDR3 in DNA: TGTGCCAGCAGCCCTGGACAGGGCAACGTCCAGGACGAGCAGTACTTC.

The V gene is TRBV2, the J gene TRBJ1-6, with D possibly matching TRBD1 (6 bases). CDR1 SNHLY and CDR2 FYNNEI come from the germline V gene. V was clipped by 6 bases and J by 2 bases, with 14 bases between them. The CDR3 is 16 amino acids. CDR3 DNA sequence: TGTGCCAGCAGCCGACAGGAGGAGCCCTATAATTCACCCCTCCACTTT. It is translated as CASSRQEEPYNSPLHF. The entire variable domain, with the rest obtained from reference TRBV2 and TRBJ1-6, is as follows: EPEVTQTPSHQVTQMGQEVILRCVPISNHLYFYWYRQILGQKVEFLVSFYNNEISEKSEIFDDQFSVERPDGSNFTLKIRSTKLEDSAMYFCASSRQEEPYNSPLHFGNGTRLTVT.

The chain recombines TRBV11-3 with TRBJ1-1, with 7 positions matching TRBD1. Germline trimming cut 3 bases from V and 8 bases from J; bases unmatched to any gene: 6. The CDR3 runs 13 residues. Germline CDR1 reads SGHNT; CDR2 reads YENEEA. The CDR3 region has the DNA TGTGCCAGCAGCTTGGGGCAGGGGGGCGAAGCTTTCTTT. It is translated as CASSLGQGGEAFF.

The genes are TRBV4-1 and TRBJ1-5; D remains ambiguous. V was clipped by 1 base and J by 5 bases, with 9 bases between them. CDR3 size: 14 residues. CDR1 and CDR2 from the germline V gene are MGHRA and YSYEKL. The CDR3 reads CASSQVGSHQPQHF. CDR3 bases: TGCGCCAGCAGCCAAGTAGGAAGTCATCAGCCCCAGCATTTT.

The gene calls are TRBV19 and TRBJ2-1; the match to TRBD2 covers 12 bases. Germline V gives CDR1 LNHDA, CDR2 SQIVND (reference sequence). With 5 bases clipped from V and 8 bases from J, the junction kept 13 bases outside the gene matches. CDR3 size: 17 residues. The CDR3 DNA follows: TGTGCCAGTAGTCTCCGGACTAGCGGGACCCGAGGAGATGAGCAGTTCTTC. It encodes CASSLRTSGTRGDEQFF.

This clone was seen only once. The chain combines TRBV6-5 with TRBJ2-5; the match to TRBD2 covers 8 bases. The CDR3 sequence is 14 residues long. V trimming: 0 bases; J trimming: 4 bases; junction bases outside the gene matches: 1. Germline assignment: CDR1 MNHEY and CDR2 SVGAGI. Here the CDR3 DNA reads TGTGCCAGCAGTTACTCGAGCGGGAGAGAGACCCAGTACTTC. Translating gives CASSYSSGRETQYF.

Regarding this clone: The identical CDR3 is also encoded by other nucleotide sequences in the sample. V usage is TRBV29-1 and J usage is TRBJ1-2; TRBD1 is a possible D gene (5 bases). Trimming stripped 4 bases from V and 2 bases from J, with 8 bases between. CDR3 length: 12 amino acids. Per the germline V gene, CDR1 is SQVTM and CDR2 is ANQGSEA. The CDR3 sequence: CSVVTGNYGYTF. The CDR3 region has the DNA TGCAGCGTTGTAACAGGAAACTATGGCTACACCTTC.

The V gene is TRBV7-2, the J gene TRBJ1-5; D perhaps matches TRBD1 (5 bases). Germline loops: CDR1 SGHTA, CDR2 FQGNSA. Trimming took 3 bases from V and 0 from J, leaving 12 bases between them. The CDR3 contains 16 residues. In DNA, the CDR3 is TGTGCCAGCAGCTTTCTGGGGCGTTATAGCAATCAGCCCCAGCATTTT. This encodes CASSFLGRYSNQPQHF.

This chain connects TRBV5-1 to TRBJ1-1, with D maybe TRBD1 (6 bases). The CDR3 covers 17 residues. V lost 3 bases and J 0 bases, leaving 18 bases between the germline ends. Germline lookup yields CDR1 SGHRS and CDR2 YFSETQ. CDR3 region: CASSSTSTGLMNTEAFF. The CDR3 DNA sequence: TGCGCCAGCAGCTCGACCTCGACAGGCCTCATGAACACTGAAGCTTTCTTT.

The CDR3 DNA is TGTGCCAGCAGCCTATCAGGGGCCAGCACAGATACGCAGTATTTT. This gives the protein CASSLSGASTDTQYF. The chain combines TRBV11-2 with TRBJ2-3; possible D gene TRBD1, 6 bases. CDR3 size: 15 residues. Germline V gives CDR1 SGHAT, CDR2 FQNNGV. Between the trimmed V and J ends, which lost 5 bases and 0 bases, there was a span of 12 bases. The whole variable domain, filled in from reference TRBV11-2 and TRBJ2-3, reads EAGVAQSPRYKIIEKRQSVAFWCNPISGHATLYWYQQILGQGPKLLIQFQNNGVVDDSQLPKDRFSAERLKGVDSTLKIQPAKLEDSAVYLCASSLSGASTDTQYFGPGTRLTVL.